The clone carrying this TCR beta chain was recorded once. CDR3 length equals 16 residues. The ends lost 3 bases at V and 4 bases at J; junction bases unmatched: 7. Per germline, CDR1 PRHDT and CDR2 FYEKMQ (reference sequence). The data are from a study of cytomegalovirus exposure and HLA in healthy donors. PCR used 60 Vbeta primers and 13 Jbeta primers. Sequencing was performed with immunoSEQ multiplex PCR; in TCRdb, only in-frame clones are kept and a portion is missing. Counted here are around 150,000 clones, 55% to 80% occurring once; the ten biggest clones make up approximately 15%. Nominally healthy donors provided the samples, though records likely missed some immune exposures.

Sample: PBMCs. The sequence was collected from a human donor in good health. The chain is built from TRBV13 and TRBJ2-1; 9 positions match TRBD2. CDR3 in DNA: TGTGCCAGCAGCTTTCTTCTCAGCGGGAGGTACAATGAGCAGTTCTTC. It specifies CASSFLLSGRYNEQFF. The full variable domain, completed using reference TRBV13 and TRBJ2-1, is AAGVIQSPRHLIKEKRETATLKCYPIPRHDTVYWYQQGPGQDPQFLISFYEKMQSDKGSIPDRFSAQQFSDYHSELNMSSLELGDSALYFCASSFLLSGRYNEQFFGPGTRLTVL.